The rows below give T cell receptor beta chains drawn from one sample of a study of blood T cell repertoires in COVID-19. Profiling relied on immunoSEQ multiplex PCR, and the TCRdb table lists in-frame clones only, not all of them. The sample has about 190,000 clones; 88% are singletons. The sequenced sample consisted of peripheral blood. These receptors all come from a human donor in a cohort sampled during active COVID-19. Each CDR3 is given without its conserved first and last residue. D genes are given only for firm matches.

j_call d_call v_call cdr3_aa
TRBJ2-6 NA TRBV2 ASSERGANVLT
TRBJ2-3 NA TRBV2 ASSESGWHSTDTQY
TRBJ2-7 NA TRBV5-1 ASSLGARGSHYEQY
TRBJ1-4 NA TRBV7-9 ASSSRVEKLF
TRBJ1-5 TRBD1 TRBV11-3 ASRGQGDQPQH
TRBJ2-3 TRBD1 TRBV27 ASRRDRGDTDTQY
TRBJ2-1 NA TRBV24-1 ATSDVTRNEQF
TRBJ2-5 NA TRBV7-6 ASSLGTGHVRGTQY
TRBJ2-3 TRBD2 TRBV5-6 ASSLVLAGAGIDTQY
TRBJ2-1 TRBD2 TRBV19 ASSISSGGYNEQF
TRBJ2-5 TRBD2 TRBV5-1 ASSLASGVQETQY
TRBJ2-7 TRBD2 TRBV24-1 ATSDLSLGDYGEQY
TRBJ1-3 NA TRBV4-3 ASSQSQGNTIY
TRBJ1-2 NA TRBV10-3 AISGGDNTNYGYT
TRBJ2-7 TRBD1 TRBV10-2 ASGRGQGSSYEQY
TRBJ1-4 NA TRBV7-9 ASSLDRINEKLF
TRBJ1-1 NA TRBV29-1 SVNTGNTEAF
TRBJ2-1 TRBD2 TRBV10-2 ASGMGGTDEQF
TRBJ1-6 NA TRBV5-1 ASSLGENSPLH
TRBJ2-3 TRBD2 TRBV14 ASSQVGGGSTDTQY
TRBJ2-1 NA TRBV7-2 ASSLGGGGAYNEQF
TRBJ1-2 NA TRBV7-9 ASSSGGTENYGYT
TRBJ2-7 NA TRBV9 ASSVLPGQQISEQY
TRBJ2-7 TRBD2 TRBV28 ASSGLAGGLYPYEQY
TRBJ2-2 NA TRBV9 ASSVRAGELF
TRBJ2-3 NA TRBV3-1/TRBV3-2 ASSPLISTDTQY
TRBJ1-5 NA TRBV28 ASSRLDSRDQPQH
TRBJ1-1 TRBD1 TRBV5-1 ASSLAPERQGSAF
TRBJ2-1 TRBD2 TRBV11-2 ASSLGLAGPYNEQF
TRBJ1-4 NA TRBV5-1 ASSLATTDLNEKLF
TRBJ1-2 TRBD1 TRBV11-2 ASSLDRGTGAHVSGYT
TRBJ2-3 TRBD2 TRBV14 ASNKLGLATDTQY